This T cell receptor (beta chain) was captured by sequencing in a study of Ad26.COV2.S vaccination and SARS-CoV-2 variants. Study summary: Each vaccinee took Ad26.COV2.S intramuscularly, once or twice 56 days apart.

With regard to this clone: What it binds is not known.

Stated treatment: 15 to 20 received Ad26.COV2.S at low or high dose, single or two shots; about 5 received placebo; per-sample allocation not given. All samples were drawn on day 63, counting from the first vaccine or placebo injection. This person who donated was an adult of 18-55 years in Boston. In the vaccine, an Ad26 vector expressed the SARS-CoV-2 spike of the Wuhan strain. Clones were sequenced by immunoSEQ multiplex PCR, and TCRdb holds only the in-frame ones, with some missing. The sample has 350,000 to 400,000 clones, approximately 90% seen once; the top ten hold 3.5%. Between the trimmed V and J ends, which lost 2 bases and 2 bases, there was a span of 8 bases. Germline CDR1 is SGHVS and CDR2 is FNYEAQ. CDR3 length: 14 amino acids. General study results and limits: Spike-specific TCR breadth ran higher among vaccine recipients than placebo recipients.

This sequence originates from a person aged 18-65 years who received the Ad26.COV2.S COVID-19 vaccine or a placebo. V and J are TRBV7-6 and TRBJ2-3; D call uncertain. The sequencing used peripheral blood, collected in a trial of Ad26.COV2.S vaccine versus placebo. The DNA of the CDR3 is TGTGCCAGCAGCTTAAGGGAAAACACAGATACGCAGTATTTT. Residues: CASSLRENTDTQYF.